The 12 T cell receptor beta chains below were found in one sample sequenced in a study of control samples from healthy donors and cancer patients. Repertoires were generated with immunoSEQ multiplex PCR, while TCRdb's copy carries only in-frame clones and drops some. The table has 150,000 to 200,000 clones, 80% to 95% seen once. The sample comprised blood. The receptors stem from a man in his late teens or twenties in good health.

This sequence joins TRBV7-6 and TRBJ2-7; TRBD2 aligns across 8 bases. The junction had 9 bases not matched to a gene; V was cut back by 5 bases and J by 6 bases. Germline CDR1 reads SGHVS; CDR2 reads FNYEAQ. The CDR3 extends over 14 amino acids. CDR3 bases: TGTGCCAGCAGCACCCGGGAGGGGAGGACCGAGCAGTACTTC. Protein product: CASSTREGRTEQYF.

This chain uses TRBV3-1 (or the pseudogene TRBV3-2) with TRBJ2-7, with no clear D. V lost 5 bases, J lost 3 bases, and 8 bases lay in between. From germline, CDR1 is LGHDT and CDR2 YNNKEL (reference sequence). CDR3 length: 12 residues. The CDR3 bases are TGTGCCAGCAGCTCTACTAACTACGAGCAGTACTTC. It codes for CASSSTNYEQYF.

The V call is TRBV18, the J call TRBJ2-7, with TRBD1 matching over 7 bases. Germline V gene sequence: CDR1 KGHSH, CDR2 LQKENI. This CDR3 is 15 amino acids long. Trimming at V came to 5 bases and at J to 4 bases, leaving 11 bases not matched to a gene. Here the CDR3 reads CASSSTGQPDYEQYF. The DNA for the CDR3 is TGTGCCAGCTCATCTACGGGACAGCCAGATTACGAGCAGTACTTC.

This rearrangement joins TRBV18 to TRBJ2-3, with D perhaps given as TRBD1 or TRBD2 (5 bases each). Trimming took 1 base from V and 5 from J, leaving 10 bases between them. The CDR3 is 14 residues long. CDR1 KGHSH and CDR2 LQKENI come from the germline V gene. The CDR3 DNA sequence: TGTGCCAGCTCACCACGTGTGGGGGAAGATACGCAGTATTTT. It codes for CASSPRVGEDTQYF.

The sample holds a few counts of this clone. The chain has TRBV5-1 and TRBJ1-5, with D possibly TRBD1 on 6 matching bases. V lost 1 base and J lost 5, with 10 bases in between. The CDR3 loop spans 14 amino acids. The V gene's germline CDR1 is SGHRS and CDR2 YFSETQ. CDR3 residues: CASSLFPGDQPQHF. CDR3 DNA: TGCGCCAGCAGCTTGTTCCCAGGGGATCAGCCCCAGCATTTT.

This clone has a single count. The chain couples TRBV15 to TRBJ1-6; D is unclear. The length of the CDR3 is 16 residues. Germline CDR1 reads LNHNV; CDR2 reads YYDKDF (reference sequence). V dropped 1 base and J dropped 7 bases, with 14 bases sitting between them. For the CDR3, the DNA is TGTGCCACCAGCAGAGGCGTCCCGGGCCCAAATTCACCCCTCCACTTT. Protein product: CATSRGVPGPNSPLHF.

The V and J genes are TRBV6-5 and TRBJ1-3, with D unclear. The V end was cut by 5 bases, the J end by 4 bases, with 3 bases between. The germline V gene has CDR1 MNHEY and CDR2 SVGAGI. CDR3 length: 11 amino acids. The CDR3 sequence: CASSRGNTIYF. CDR3 bases: TGTGCCAGCAGTAGAGGAAACACCATATATTTT.

V and J are TRBV15 and TRBJ2-3; 7 nucleotides match TRBD2. The CDR3 has 16 amino acids. The V segment lost 5 bases and the J segment 6 bases; nucleotides outside the gene matches: 14. Germline V gene data show CDR1 as LNHNV and CDR2 as YYDKDF (reference sequence). DNA for the CDR3: TGTGCCACCAGCCTACCCATAAGCGGGGCCGCGGATACGCAGTATTTT. Translating it yields CATSLPISGAADTQYF.

The rearrangement uses TRBV18 and TRBJ1-3; the D is unclear. The CDR3 contains 16 residues. Germline CDR1 is KGHSH and CDR2 is LQKENI. Trimming left V 3 bases short and J 0 bases short, with 12 bases between. CDR3 sequence reads: CASSPTVDNSGNTIYF. CDR3 sequence (DNA): TGTGCCAGCTCACCGACGGTGGATAACTCTGGAAACACCATATATTTT.

The chain employs TRBV6-5 and TRBJ1-1; D possibly corresponds to TRBD1 (6 bases). V was shortened by 0 bases and J by 0 bases, with 11 bases between the two germline ends. CDR3 length: 16 residues. Germline CDR1 MNHEY, CDR2 SVGAGI. The CDR3 region has the DNA TGTGCCAGCAGTTACTCGTTGGGACAAGTGAACACTGAAGCTTTCTTT. It translates to CASSYSLGQVNTEAFF.

The gene calls are TRBV6-2 or TRBV6-3 and TRBJ2-7; 12 bases line up with TRBD1. J lost 5 bases, V lost 5 bases, and 7 bases had no gene match. The germline gives CDR1 MNHEY, CDR2 SVGEGT. This CDR3 comprises 15 residues. The CDR3 region is CASSNPGQGAHEQYF. The DNA of the CDR3 is TGTGCCAGCAGTAACCCGGGACAGGGGGCCCACGAGCAGTACTTC.

The chain couples TRBV6-5 to TRBJ2-3; D is undetermined. The CDR3 covers 11 residues. The germline V gene has CDR1 MNHEY and CDR2 SVGAGI. With 6 bases removed from V and 3 bases from J, the gap between germline ends came to 4 bases. CDR3 region: CASSLTDTQYF. DNA of the CDR3: TGTGCCAGCAGCCTAACAGATACGCAGTATTTT.